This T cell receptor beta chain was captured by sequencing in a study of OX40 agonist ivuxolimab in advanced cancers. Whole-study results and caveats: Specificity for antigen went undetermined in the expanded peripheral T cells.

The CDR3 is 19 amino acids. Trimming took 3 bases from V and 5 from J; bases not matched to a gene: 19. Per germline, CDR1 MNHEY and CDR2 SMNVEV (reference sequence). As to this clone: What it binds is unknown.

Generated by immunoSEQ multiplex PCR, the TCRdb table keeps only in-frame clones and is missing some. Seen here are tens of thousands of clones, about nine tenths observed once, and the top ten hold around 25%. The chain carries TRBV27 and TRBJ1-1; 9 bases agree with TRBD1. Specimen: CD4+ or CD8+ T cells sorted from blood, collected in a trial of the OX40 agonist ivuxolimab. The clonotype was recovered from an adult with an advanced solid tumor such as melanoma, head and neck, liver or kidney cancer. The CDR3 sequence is CASSLYAGTGIELDTEAFF. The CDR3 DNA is TGTGCCAGCAGTTTGTACGCCGGGACAGGGATCGAGCTGGATACTGAAGCTTTCTTT.